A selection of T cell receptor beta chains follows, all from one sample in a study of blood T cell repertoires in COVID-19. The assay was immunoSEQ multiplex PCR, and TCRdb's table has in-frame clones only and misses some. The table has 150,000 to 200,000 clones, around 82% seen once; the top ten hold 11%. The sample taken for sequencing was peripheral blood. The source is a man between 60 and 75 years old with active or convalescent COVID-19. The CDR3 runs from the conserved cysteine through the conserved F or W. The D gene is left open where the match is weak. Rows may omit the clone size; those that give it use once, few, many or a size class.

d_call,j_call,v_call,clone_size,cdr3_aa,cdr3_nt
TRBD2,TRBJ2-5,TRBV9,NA,CASSVGGSGKQETQYF,TGTGCCAGCAGCGTAGGGGGTAGCGGGAAGCAAGAGACCCAGTACTTC
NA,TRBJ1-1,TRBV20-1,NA,CSASPLSSGTGGWTEAFF,TGCAGTGCTAGTCCGCTATCCTCAGGAACAGGAGGGTGGACTGAAGCTTTCTTT
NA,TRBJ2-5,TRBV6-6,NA,CASRATGQETQYF,TGTGCCAGCAGGGCGACAGGTCAAGAGACCCAGTACTTC
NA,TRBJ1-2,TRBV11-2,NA,CASSLGASRSGGYTF,TGTGCCAGCAGCTTAGGTGCCAGTCGCTCGGGAGGCTACACCTTC
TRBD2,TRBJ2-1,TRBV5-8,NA,CASSLAFFSGTTYNEQFF,TGTGCCAGCAGCTTGGCATTTTTTTCCGGGACTACCTACAATGAGCAGTTCTTC
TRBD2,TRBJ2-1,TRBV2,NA,CASSERGLARNEQFF,TGTGCCAGCAGTGAGAGGGGACTAGCTAGGAATGAGCAGTTCTTC
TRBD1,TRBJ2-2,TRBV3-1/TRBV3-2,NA,CASSQGQGGVGELFF,TGTGCCAGCAGTCAGGGACAGGGGGGCGTCGGGGAGCTGTTTTTT
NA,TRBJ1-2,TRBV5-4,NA,CASRSLGTLWYGYTF,TGTGCCAGCAGATCCTTAGGGACTTTGTGGTATGGCTACACCTTC
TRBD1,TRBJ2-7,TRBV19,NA,CASKGQGPLYEQYF,TGTGCCAGTAAGGGACAGGGACCCCTCTACGAGCAGTACTTC
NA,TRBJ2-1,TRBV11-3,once,CASSLGPYNEQFF,TGTGCCAGCAGCTTAGGTCCGTACAATGAGCAGTTCTTC
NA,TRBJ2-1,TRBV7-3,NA,CASSPYGGPNNEQFF,TGTGCCAGCAGCCCCTACGGGGGGCCTAACAATGAGCAGTTCTTC
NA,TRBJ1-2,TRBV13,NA,CASSLGHGSDYTF,TGTGCCAGCAGCTTAGGCCATGGCAGTGACTACACCTTC
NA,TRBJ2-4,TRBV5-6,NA,CASRIGVNHIQYF,TGTGCCAGCAGGATAGGGGTGAATCACATTCAGTACTTC
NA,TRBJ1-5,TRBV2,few,CASSREGNQPQHF,TGTGCCAGCAGTCGAGAGGGCAATCAGCCCCAGCATTTT
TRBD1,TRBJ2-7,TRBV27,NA,CAGRQGFYEQYF,TGTGCCGGAAGACAGGGGTTCTACGAGCAGTACTTC
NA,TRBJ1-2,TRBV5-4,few,CASSLTGNWEVGYTF,TGTGCCAGCAGCTTGACAGGAAATTGGGAAGTTGGCTACACCTTC
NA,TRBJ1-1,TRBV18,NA,CASSPSGEGGSEAFF,TGTGCCAGCTCACCATCGGGTGAGGGAGGATCTGAAGCTTTCTTT
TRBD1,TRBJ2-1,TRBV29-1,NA,CSAGTEIGNEQFF,TGCAGCGCCGGGACAGAGATAGGCAATGAGCAGTTCTTC
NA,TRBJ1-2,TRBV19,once,CASSIEQQNYGYTF,TGTGCCAGTAGTATTGAACAGCAAAACTATGGCTACACCTTC
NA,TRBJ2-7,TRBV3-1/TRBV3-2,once,CASSQGTPGREEQYF,TGTGCCAGCAGCCAAGGTACGCCAGGGCGGGAAGAGCAGTACTTC
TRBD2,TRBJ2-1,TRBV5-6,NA,CASSLSPLAVDNEQFF,TGTGCCAGCAGCTTGTCCCCTCTAGCGGTGGACAATGAGCAGTTCTTC
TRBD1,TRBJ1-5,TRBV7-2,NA,CASSVNTGEGQPQHF,TGTGCCAGCAGCGTCAACACAGGGGAAGGTCAGCCCCAGCATTTT
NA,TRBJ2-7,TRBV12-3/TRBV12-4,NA,CASSLPGGYEQYF,TGTGCCAGCAGTTTACCCGGGGGATACGAGCAGTACTTC
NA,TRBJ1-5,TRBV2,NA,CASSGQDQPQHF,TGTGCCAGCAGTGGACAGGATCAGCCCCAGCATTTT
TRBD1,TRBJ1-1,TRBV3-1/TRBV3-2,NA,CASSLDRGLMNTEAFF,TGTGCCAGCAGCCTGGACAGGGGGCTCATGAACACTGAAGCTTTCTTT
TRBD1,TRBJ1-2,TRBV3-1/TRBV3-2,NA,CASSNPYRGRGGYTF,TGTGCCAGCAGCAACCCATACAGGGGGAGGGGTGGCTACACCTTC
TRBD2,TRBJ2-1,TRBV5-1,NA,CASSAGLAGRSSYNEQFF,TGCGCCAGCAGCGCAGGACTAGCGGGGCGAAGCTCCTACAATGAGCAGTTCTTC
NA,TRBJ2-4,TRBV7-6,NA,CASSSVPRDTLRKNIQYF,TGTGCCAGCAGCTCCGTACCACGGGACACCCTCCGCAAAAACATTCAGTACTTC
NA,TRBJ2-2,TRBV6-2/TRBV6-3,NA,CASSYSPGTGELFF,TGTGCCAGCAGTTACTCCCCAGGGACCGGGGAGCTGTTTTTT
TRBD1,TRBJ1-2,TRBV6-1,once,CASREAGGKGYTF,TGTGCCAGCAGGGAAGCAGGGGGAAAGGGCTACACCTTC
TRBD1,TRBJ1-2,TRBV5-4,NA,CASSLGDRDNYGYTF,TGTGCCAGCAGCTTGGGGGACAGGGATAACTATGGCTACACCTTC
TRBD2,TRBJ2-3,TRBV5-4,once,CASSNRLAGADTQYF,TGTGCCAGCAGCAACCGACTAGCCGGCGCAGATACGCAGTATTTT
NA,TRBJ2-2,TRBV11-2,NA,CASSPGRATGELFF,TGTGCCAGCAGCCCGGGCAGGGCCACCGGGGAGCTGTTTTTT
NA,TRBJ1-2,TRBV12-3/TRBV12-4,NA,CASKAGAYGYTF,TGTGCCAGCAAGGCAGGGGCTTATGGCTACACCTTC
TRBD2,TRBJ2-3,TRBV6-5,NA,CASSTTSGGTDTQYF,TGTGCCAGCAGTACGACTAGCGGGGGGACAGATACGCAGTATTTT
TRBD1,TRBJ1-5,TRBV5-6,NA,CASSSTGGSQPQHF,TGTGCCAGCAGTTCGACAGGGGGAAGCCAGCCCCAGCATTTT
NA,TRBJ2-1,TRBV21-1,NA,CASSARTGWAYNEQFF,TGTGCCAGCAGCGCCCGTACAGGGTGGGCATACAATGAGCAGTTCTTC
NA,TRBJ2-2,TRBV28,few,CASSGGAGELFF,TGTGCCAGCAGTGGGGGCGCCGGGGAGCTGTTTTTT
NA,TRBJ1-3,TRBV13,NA,CASSSQGRGNTIYF,TGTGCCAGCAGTTCACAGGGAAGGGGAAACACCATATATTTT
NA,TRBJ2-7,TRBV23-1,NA,CASSQSVGTPRYEQYF,TGCGCCAGCAGTCAATCTGTCGGGACACCCCGATACGAGCAGTACTTC
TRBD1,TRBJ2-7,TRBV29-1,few,CSAMGQGDNEQYF,TGCAGCGCCATGGGACAGGGGGACAACGAGCAGTACTTC
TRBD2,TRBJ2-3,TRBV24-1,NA,CATGPRGGGTDTQYF,TGTGCCACCGGACCGCGGGGGGGAGGCACAGATACGCAGTATTTT
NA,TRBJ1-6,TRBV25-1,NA,CASRGSGGGSPLHF,TGTGCCAGCAGGGGGTCTGGGGGAGGTTCACCCCTCCACTTT
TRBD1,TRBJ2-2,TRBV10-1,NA,CASSADRVSGELFF,TGCGCCAGCAGTGCCGACAGGGTGTCCGGGGAGCTGTTTTTT
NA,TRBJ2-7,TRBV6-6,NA,CASSYDRAYEQYF,TGTGCCAGCAGTTACGACAGAGCCTACGAGCAGTACTTC
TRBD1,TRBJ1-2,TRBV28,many,CASSLPGQGPRRGTF,TGTGCCAGCAGTCTACCGGGACAGGGCCCCCGCCGGGGCACCTTC
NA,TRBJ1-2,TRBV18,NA,CASSPVHSLNYGYTF,TGTGCCAGCTCACCGGTGCACAGTCTAAACTATGGCTACACCTTC
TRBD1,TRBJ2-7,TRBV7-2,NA,CASSKVQGAYEQYF,TGTGCCAGCAGCAAAGTCCAGGGGGCCTACGAGCAGTACTTC
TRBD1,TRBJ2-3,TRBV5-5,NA,CASEGQNTDTQYF,TGTGCCAGCGAGGGACAGAACACAGATACGCAGTATTTT
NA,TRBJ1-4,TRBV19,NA,CASSPDTLATNEKLFF,TGTGCCAGTAGTCCGGACACACTTGCAACTAATGAAAAACTGTTTTTT
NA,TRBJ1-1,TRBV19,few,CASRVQGGNTEAFF,TGTGCCAGTAGGGTACAGGGCGGGAACACTGAAGCTTTCTTT
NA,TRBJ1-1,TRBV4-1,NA,CASRAMRGNTEAFF,TGCGCCAGCAGGGCGATGAGAGGGAACACTGAAGCTTTCTTT
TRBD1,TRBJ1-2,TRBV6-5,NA,CASRGTGERGYTF,TGTGCCAGCAGGGGGACAGGGGAACGTGGCTACACCTTC
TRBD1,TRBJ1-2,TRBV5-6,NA,CASSLDAGGFGGYTF,TGTGCCAGCAGCTTGGATGCAGGGGGCTTTGGCGGCTACACCTTC
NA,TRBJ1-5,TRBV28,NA,CASSPLGNSNQPQHF,TGTGCCAGCAGTCCCCTCGGGAATAGCAATCAGCCCCAGCATTTT
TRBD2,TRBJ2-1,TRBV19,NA,CASSTGLAGVNEQFF,TGTGCCAGTAGTACCGGACTAGCGGGAGTCAATGAGCAGTTCTTC
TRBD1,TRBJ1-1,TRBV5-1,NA,CASSRQGTTEAFF,TGCGCCAGCAGCCGACAGGGTACGACTGAAGCTTTCTTT
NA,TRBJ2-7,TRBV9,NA,CASSVAGGPNYEQYF,TGTGCCAGCAGCGTAGCAGGGGGGCCCAACTACGAGCAGTACTTC
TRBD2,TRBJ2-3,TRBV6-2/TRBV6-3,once,CASSYRLAGGDYSTDTQYF,TGTGCCAGCAGTTACCGGCTAGCGGGGGGGGACTATAGCACAGATACGCAGTATTTT